The rows below give T cell receptor beta chains drawn from one sample of a study of regulatory T cells in long-lasting Graves disease. One entry per CDR3 protein results from TCRdb running MiXCR on the multiplex PCR reads. The table lists 400,000 to 500,000 distinct CDR3 sequences, around a fifth of them singletons. The sequencing used peripheral blood mononuclear cells (PBMCs), collected when the disease was refractory, from a patient treated with antithyroid drugs. The receptors were sampled from a female donor with Graves disease. The conserved cysteine and the conserved F or W are not part of the CDR3 here. The order of the fields is CDR3 protein, D gene, V gene, J gene. D genes are given only for firm matches.

AISGDKTNTEAF	.	TRBV10-3	TRBJ1-1
ASSPGQGATYSNQPQH	TRBD1	TRBV19	TRBJ1-5
ASTPRGYEQY	.	TRBV2	TRBJ2-7
ASNRGTENTGELF	.	TRBV7-2	TRBJ2-2
ASARDRGTGELF	TRBD1	TRBV6-1	TRBJ2-2
ASSTDRVQPQH	TRBD1	TRBV7-9	TRBJ1-5
ASSSREVRNTEAF	.	TRBV27	TRBJ1-1
ASSAMYSPQH	.	TRBV6-1	TRBJ1-5
ASRRLANANNEQF	.	TRBV6-1	TRBJ2-1
ASSLDLGPKAEAF	.	TRBV7-9	TRBJ1-1
SARDPAGTSNTGELF	TRBD2	TRBV20-1	TRBJ2-2
ASSSRDRYGYT	.	TRBV28	TRBJ1-2
ASSLLAGALFYEQF	TRBD2	TRBV12-3/TRBV12-4	TRBJ2-1
ASSPPAPAETQY	.	TRBV12-3/TRBV12-4	TRBJ2-5
ASSSPGQGAIYEQY	TRBD1	TRBV28	TRBJ2-7
ASSFFSHEQY	.	TRBV28	TRBJ2-7
ASSQDPGLGRETQY	.	TRBV4-2	TRBJ2-5
ASSLGQAGNEQY	.	TRBV5-1	TRBJ2-7
ASSFRLGFYEQY	.	TRBV27	TRBJ2-7
ASSFTAREDEKLF	.	TRBV5-1	TRBJ1-4
ASSLGQGPTYEQY	.	TRBV11-3	TRBJ2-7
ASSPPEATYEQY	.	TRBV7-2	TRBJ2-7
ASSYFQGLNTEAF	.	TRBV6-2/TRBV6-3	TRBJ1-1
ASSLAQREKETQY	.	TRBV7-9	TRBJ2-5
ASSLLVGQGELF	.	TRBV11-1	TRBJ2-2
ATSEYWVSGANVLT	.	TRBV24-1	TRBJ2-6
ASSSRGRDYGYT	TRBD1	TRBV7-9	TRBJ1-2
ASSVGSGRAQAQH	.	TRBV11-1	TRBJ1-5
ASSLVGTFEQY	.	TRBV5-6	TRBJ2-7
ASRYGGNEQY	.	TRBV3-1	TRBJ2-7
ASSKTGDGTEAF	TRBD1	TRBV7-2	TRBJ1-1
ASSFGTPETQY	.	TRBV11-2	TRBJ2-5
ATSGSGRSYAGELF	TRBD2	TRBV7-9	TRBJ2-2
ASSLVRPSMDEKLF	.	TRBV7-8	TRBJ1-4
SALQGTAGNTIY	.	TRBV20-1	TRBJ1-3
ASSQSAGAYEQY	TRBD2	TRBV3-1	TRBJ2-7
ASSYSAGQGYEQY	TRBD1	TRBV6-5	TRBJ2-7
SASRAQTANTEAF	.	TRBV20-1	TRBJ1-1
ASKPTVNTGELF	.	TRBV11-2	TRBJ2-2
ATSRDRNSPLH	.	TRBV15	TRBJ1-6
ASSTNGDQPQH	.	TRBV12-3/TRBV12-4	TRBJ1-5